This T cell receptor (beta chain) was captured by sequencing in a study of PD-1 blockade in classical Hodgkin lymphoma. Trimming left V 4 bases short and J 8 bases short, with 21 bases between. CDR1 SGDLS and CDR2 YYNGEE come from the germline V gene. CDR3 length: 15 residues. Time point given: cycle 4 day 1 (C4D1), after more than 5 weeks of nivolumab. Relapses following autologous stem cell transplantation were seen in all patients, with brentuximab vedotin exposure varying. Assay: immunoSEQ multiplex PCR; the TCRdb copy retains only in-frame clones and omits some. The repertoire holds around 45,000 clones, with around 78% as singletons.

The chain is built from TRBV9 and TRBJ1-2; tentative D call: TRBD1 (6 bases). The receptor's source is a human donor with classical Hodgkin lymphoma. Sample: peripheral blood mononuclear cells (PBMCs), taken before the fourth cycle of nivolumab. CDR3 region: CASSSDGDTWGGYTF. In DNA form, the CDR3 reads TGTGCCAGCAGCTCGGACGGGGACACCTGGGGGGGCTACACCTTC.